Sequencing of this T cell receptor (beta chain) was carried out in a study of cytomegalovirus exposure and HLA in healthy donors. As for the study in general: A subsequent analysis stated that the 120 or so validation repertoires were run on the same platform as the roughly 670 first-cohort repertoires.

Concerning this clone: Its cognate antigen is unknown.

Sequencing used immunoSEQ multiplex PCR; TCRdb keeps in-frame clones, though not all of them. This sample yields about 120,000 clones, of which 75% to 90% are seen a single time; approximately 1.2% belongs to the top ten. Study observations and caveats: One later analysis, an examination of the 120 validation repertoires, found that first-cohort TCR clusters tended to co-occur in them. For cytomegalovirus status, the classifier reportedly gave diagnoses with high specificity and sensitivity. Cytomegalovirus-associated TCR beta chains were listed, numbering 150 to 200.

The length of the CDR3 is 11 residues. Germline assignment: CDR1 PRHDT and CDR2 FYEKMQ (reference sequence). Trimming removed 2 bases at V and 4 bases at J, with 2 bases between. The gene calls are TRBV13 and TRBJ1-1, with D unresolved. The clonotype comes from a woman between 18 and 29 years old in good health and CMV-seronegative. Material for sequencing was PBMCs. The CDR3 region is CASSLRTEAFF. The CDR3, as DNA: TGTGCCAGCAGCTTACGCACTGAAGCTTTCTTT. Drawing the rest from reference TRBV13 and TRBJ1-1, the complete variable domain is AAGVIQSPRHLIKEKRETATLKCYPIPRHDTVYWYQQGPGQDPQFLISFYEKMQSDKGSIPDRFSAQQFSDYHSELNMSSLELGDSALYFCASSLRTEAFFGQGTRLTVV.